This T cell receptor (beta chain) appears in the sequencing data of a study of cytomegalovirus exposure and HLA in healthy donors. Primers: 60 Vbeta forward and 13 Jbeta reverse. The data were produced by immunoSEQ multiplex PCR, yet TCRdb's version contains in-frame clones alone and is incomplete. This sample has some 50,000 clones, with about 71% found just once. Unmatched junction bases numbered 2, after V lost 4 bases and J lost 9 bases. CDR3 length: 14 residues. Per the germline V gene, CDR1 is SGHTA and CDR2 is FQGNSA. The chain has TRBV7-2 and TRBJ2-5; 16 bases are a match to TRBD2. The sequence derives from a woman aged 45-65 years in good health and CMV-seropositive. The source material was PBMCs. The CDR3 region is CASSSGLAGGPQYF. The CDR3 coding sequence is TGTGCCAGCAGCTCGGGACTAGCGGGGGGGCCCCAGTACTTC.